This TCR beta chain came from a study of blood T cell repertoires in COVID-19. Only in-frame clones appear in the TCRdb table, and some are missing; sequencing was by immunoSEQ multiplex PCR. Here the sample spans roughly 480,000 clones, 80% to 90% being singletons. Seattle patients were enrolled while actively infected and followed longitudinally. The V segment lost 4 bases and the J segment 6 bases; nucleotides outside the gene matches: 8. Germline V CDR1 and CDR2: LGHDT, YNNKEL (reference sequence). This CDR3 has 15 amino acids. This clone was seen once. This chain connects TRBV3-1 (or the pseudogene TRBV3-2) to TRBJ2-1, with 8 bases matching TRBD2. The receptor's source is a man aged 18 to 35 with COVID-19, enrolled during active disease. Material: peripheral blood. This CDR3 reads CASSPKGGRPNEQFF. CDR3 bases: TGTGCCAGCAGCCCCAAGGGCGGGAGGCCCAATGAGCAGTTCTTC.